This T cell receptor beta chain derives from a study of CD8+ T cells in alopecia areata. It was cDNA, reverse transcribed from extracted RNA, that served as the sequencing template. Here immunoSEQ multiplex PCR was the method, and the copy in TCRdb shows in-frame clones only, minus some. The sample contains approximately 140,000 clones, over 45% of which appear only once. This clone was counted a few times. This receptor was identified in a human donor with alopecia areata. Input material: CD4+ T cells sorted from blood.

CDR3 residues: CASSLGGSTDTQYF. The CDR3 region has the DNA TGCGCCAGCAGCCTGGGGGGAAGCACAGATACGCAGTATTTT. The chain combines TRBV4-1 with TRBJ2-3; D might be TRBD2 (6 bases). Germline V gene data show CDR1 as MGHRA and CDR2 as YSYEKL. V lost 4 bases and J 0 bases, leaving 8 bases between the germline ends. The CDR3 totals 14 residues.